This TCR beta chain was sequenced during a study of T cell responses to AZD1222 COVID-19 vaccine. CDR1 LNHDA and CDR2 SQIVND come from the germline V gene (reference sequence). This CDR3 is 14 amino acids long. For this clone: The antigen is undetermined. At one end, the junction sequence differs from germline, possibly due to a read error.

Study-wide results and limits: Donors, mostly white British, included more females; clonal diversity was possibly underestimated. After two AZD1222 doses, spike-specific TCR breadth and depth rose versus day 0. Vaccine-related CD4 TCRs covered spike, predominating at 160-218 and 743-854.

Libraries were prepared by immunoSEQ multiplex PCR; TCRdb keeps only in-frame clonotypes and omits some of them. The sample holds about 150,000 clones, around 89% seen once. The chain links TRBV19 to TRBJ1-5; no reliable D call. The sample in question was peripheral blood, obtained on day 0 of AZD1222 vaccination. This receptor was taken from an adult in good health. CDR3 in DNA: TGTGCCAGTAGTATAATGGATATCAATAAGCCCCAGCATTTT. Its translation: CASSIMDINKPQHF.